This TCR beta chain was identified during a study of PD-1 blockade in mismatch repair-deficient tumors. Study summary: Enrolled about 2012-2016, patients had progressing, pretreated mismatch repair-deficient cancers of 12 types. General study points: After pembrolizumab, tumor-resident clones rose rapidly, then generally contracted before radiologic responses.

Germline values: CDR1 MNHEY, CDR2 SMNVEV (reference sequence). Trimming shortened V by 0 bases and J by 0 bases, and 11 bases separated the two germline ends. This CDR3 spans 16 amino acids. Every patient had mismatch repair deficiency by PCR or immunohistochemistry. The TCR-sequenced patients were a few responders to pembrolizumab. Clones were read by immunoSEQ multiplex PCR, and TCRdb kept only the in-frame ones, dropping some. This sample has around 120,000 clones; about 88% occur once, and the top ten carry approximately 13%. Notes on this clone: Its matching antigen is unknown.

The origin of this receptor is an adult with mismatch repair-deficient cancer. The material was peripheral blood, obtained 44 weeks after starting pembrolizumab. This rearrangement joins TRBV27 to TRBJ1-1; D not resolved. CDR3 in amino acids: CASSLSAGGLNTEAFF. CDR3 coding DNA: TGTGCCAGCAGTTTATCCGCAGGAGGCCTGAACACTGAAGCTTTCTTT.